The source of this T cell receptor beta chain is a study of blood T cell repertoires in COVID-19. Looking at the study overall: Italy, Spain and the United States were the sources of the convalescent and acute COVID-19 samples.

Ages ranged from about 18 to 89 years, with residence in under 25 US areas. Self-reported history from a screening survey and questionnaire set each donor's cohort. V lost 10 bases and J 1 base, leaving 11 bases between the germline ends. Germline CDR1 and CDR2: MDHEN and SYDVKM. CDR3 length: 13 amino acids. How the authors handled the data: Amplifying reference gene primers gave estimates of nucleated cell counts. The repertoire was sequenced with immunoSEQ multiplex PCR; TCRdb's copy has only in-frame clones and lacks some. V and J calls plus clone size are reproduced from that table; the DNA served to infer D and trimming. The sample has fewer than 350,000 clones; roughly 90% are singletons.

The sequencing input was PBMCs or T cells enriched from blood (not recorded which). This clonotype was sampled from a woman aged 40 to 55 with acute COVID-19. The V gene is TRBV28, the J gene TRBJ2-1, with D possibly being TRBD1 (6 bases). The CDR3, as DNA: TGTGCCACCGGCGGACAGTCCTACAATGAGCAGTTCTTC. It encodes CATGGQSYNEQFF.